Given below is one TCR beta chain in context. TCRdb recomputed calls from the RT-PCR reads with MiXCR, one row per CDR3 protein. The data show 650,000 to 800,000 distinct CDR3 sequences, approximately 15% seen once. The TCR comes from a female donor in good health, serving as a healthy control. Sequenced material: memory CD4+ T cells from blood.

Written as DNA, the CDR3 is TGTGCCACCAGCAGAGATCCGGCGAAGGATACGCAGTATTTT. Protein: CATSRDPAKDTQYF. This chain links TRBV15 with TRBJ2-3, with unresolved D. V was pared by 0 bases and J by 6 bases, with 10 bases between. The germline V gene encodes CDR1 LNHNV and CDR2 YYDKDF (reference sequence). The CDR3 covers 14 residues.